This T cell receptor (beta chain) was recorded in a study of Graves' ophthalmopathy and Graves' hyperthyroidism. The CDR3 spans 15 residues. V lost 0 bases and J lost 2; bases outside the gene matches: 3. The germline gives CDR1 SEHNR, CDR2 FQNEAQ (reference sequence). RNA transcripts provided the template for amplifying TCR beta CDR3 regions. HTBI-primed first-round RT-PCR preceded second-round multiplex PCR. TCRdb processed the multiplex PCR reads anew with MiXCR; each CDR3 protein has one entry. Found here are about 400,000 distinct CDR3 sequences, more than 20% of them singletons; the top ten hold roughly 3%. This clonotype was counted between two and nine times.

The receptor was isolated from a woman between 18 and 29 years old with stable Graves' hyperthyroidism. The chain combines TRBV7-9 with TRBJ2-7; 8 bases match TRBD2. Source material: peripheral blood. CDR3 sequence reads: CASSLARGATYEQYF. Written as DNA, the CDR3 is TGTGCCAGCAGCTTAGCGCGGGGGGCCACCTACGAGCAGTACTTC.